This T cell receptor beta chain was recorded in a study of beta chain features in type 1 diabetes. Overall study results and limits: More deletions and fewer insertions at VDJ junctions were found in patients with type 1 diabetes. Across all four CD4+ subsets, people with type 1 diabetes showed modestly shorter TCRB CDR3s. Patients showed naive, central memory and Treg TCRB repertoires that appeared more similar than those of healthy donors.

The ends were cut back, 3 bases at V and 4 bases at J, with 16 bases in the middle. The CDR3 covers 15 residues. Per germline, CDR1 SGHNT and CDR2 YYREEE (reference sequence). A word on this clone: The antigen remains unidentified.

The study reverse transcribed the entire isolated RNA, so it sequenced expressed TCRB transcripts. Sequenced by immunoSEQ multiplex PCR; TCRdb stores in-frame clones only, minus some. This repertoire shows around 250,000 clones, roughly 24% found once; its top ten account for more than 0.009%. CD4+ naive, central memory, regulatory and stem cell-like memory cells were sorted via CD45RO/CCR7/CD25/CD127/CD95/CD27. This chain connects TRBV5-4 to TRBJ1-1, with D possibly matching TRBD1 (5 bases). The sample was naive CD4+ T cells from blood. This clonotype was obtained from a woman aged 25-40 years with type 1 diabetes. CDR3 region: CASSSRSGSGTEAFF. The CDR3 DNA sequence: TGTGCCAGCAGCTCCCGATCAGGGTCGGGCACTGAAGCTTTCTTT.